This T cell receptor beta chain was sequenced in a study of T cell repertoires in cytomegalovirus infection (dated by TCRdb to the late 2010s). Study-level background: The HLA type of each donor mattered for the analysis, because public TCR beta signatures pointed to carriage of CMV infection along with the matching HLA type. Summary of the overall study and its limitations: The ex vivo response was dominated by HLA-C-restricted CMV-specific TCR beta clonotypes, which also provided the single most frequent clonotype in two of eight donors. Carriers of CMV infection plus the relevant HLA type were discriminated by the cumulative frequency of public TCR beta family members in the study cohort and in an independent roughly 370-donor cohort.

Spanning cysteine to phenylalanine, the CDR3 consists of 12 amino acids. Only the CDR3 part of the read is kept: 36 bases, read in frame from the first base. Trimming takes 5 bases from V and 4 bases from J, and the germline ends sit 11 bases apart. Based on the germline V gene, the CDR1 and CDR2 sequences are SQVTM and ANQGSEA. Instrument on record: Illumina HiSeq 1500. In-frame beta chains were kept once TCRdb had trimmed the public reads at Q25 with fastp and called clones with MiXCR. Here each entry gathers all rows of one CDR3 protein and keeps the most common genes and DNA. The sample table lists fewer than 350,000 distinct CDR3 sequences, about a sixth of them with a count of one. 12% of the sample belongs to the ten largest clones. A remark on this clonotype: No cognate antigen has been identified for it. Base qualities are missing; no much larger clone stands one base away.

The material sequenced was PBMCs. This TCR was recovered from a human donor in good health (CMV status not recorded). Some clones in this sample may be carry-over from other donors' samples. The rearrangement combines TRBV29-1 with TRBJ1-1, with TRBD1 perhaps the D gene, on 5 matching bases. CDR3 sequence: CSVPGSGTEAFF. The bases are TGCAGCGTTCCAGGGTCCGGCACTGAAGCTTTCTTT.